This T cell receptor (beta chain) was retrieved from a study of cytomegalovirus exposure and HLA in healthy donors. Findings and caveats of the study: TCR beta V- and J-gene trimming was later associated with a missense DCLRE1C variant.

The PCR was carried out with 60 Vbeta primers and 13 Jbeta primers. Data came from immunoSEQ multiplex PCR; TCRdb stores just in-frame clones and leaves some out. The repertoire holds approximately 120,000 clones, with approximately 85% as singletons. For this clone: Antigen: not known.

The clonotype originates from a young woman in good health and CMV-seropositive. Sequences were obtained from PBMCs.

The CDR3 region has the DNA TGTGCCAGCAGTCCGCCGGGAGGGGATTCACCCCTCCACTTT. It translates to CASSPPGGDSPLHF. The chain is built from TRBV2 and TRBJ1-6, with D tentatively TRBD1 (5 bases). CDR3 size: 14 residues. Trimming stripped 5 bases from V and 8 bases from J, with 13 bases between. The germline V gene has CDR1 SNHLY and CDR2 FYNNEI.